This T cell receptor beta chain derives from a study of CD8 T cells in ankylosing spondylitis. The study, taken as a whole, reports: Both synovial fluid and blood in reactive arthritis had previously been reported to carry some motif variants. Matched ankylosing spondylitis synovial fluid reportedly showed significant enrichment of disease-linked clones.

CDR1 is SGHAT, CDR2 FQNNGV, per germline. This CDR3 has 17 amino acids. V was pared by 0 bases and J by 2 bases, with 6 bases of the junction left unmatched. This clonotype was counted only a few times. What it binds is unknown. TCRdb fed the 5' RACE reads into MiXCR, producing one record per CDR3 protein. The sample lists about 240,000 distinct CDR3 sequences, roughly 10% occurring once. This sequence joins TRBV11-2 and TRBJ2-2; 7 positions match TRBD1. The sample was blood, either unsorted or a sorted T cell fraction (not recorded which). The TCR comes from a male donor with ankylosing spondylitis or in good health (not recorded which). CDR3: CASSLETYRGNTGELFF. CDR3 DNA sequence: TGTGCCAGCAGCTTAGAGACTTACAGGGGTAACACCGGGGAGCTGTTTTTT.